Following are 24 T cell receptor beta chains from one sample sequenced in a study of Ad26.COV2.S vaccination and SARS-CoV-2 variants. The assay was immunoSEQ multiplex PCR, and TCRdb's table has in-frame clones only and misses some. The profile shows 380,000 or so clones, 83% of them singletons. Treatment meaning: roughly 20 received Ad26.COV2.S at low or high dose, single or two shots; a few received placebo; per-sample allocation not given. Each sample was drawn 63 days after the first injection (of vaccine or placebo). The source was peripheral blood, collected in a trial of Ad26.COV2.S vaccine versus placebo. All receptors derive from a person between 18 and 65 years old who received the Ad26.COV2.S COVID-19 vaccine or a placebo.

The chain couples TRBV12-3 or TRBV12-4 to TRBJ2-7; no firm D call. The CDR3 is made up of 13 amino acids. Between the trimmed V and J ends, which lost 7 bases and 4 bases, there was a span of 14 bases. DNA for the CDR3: TGTGCCAGCACCTATAGGGTGGGGTACGAGCAGTACTTC. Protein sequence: CASTYRVGYEQYF.

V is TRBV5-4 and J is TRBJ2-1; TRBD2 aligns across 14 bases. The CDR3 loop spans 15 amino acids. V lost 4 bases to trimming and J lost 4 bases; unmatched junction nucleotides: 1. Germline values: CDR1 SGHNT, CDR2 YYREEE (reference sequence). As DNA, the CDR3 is TGTGCCAGCAGCCGGACTAGCGGGGGGTACAATGAGCAGTTCTTC. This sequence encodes CASSRTSGGYNEQFF. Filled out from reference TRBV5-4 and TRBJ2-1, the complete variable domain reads ETGVTQSPTHLIKTRGQQVTLRCSSQSGHNTVSWYQQALGQGPQFIFQYYREEENGRGNFPPRFSGLQFPNYSSELNVNALELDDSALYLCASSRTSGGYNEQFFGPGTRLTVL.

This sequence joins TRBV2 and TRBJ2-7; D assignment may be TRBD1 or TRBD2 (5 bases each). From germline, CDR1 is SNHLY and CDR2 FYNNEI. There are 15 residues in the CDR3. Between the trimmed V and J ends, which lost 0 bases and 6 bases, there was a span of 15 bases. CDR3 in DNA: TGTGCCAGCAGTGAAGCGCTTCGGGGCTCTGGCGAGCAGTACTTC. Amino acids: CASSEALRGSGEQYF.

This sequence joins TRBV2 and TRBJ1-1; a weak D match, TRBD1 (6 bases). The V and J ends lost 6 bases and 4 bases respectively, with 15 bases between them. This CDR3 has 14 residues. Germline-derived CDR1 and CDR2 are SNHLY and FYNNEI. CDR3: CASREQGESTEAFF. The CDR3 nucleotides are TGTGCCAGCAGGGAACAGGGAGAAAGCACTGAAGCTTTCTTT.

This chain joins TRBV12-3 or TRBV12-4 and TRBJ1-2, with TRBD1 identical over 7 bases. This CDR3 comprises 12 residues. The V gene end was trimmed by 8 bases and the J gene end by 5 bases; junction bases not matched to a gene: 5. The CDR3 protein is CASATGLYGYTF. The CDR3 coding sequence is TGTGCCAGCGCGACAGGGCTATATGGCTACACCTTC.

The CDR3: CASSQPRLCQDSAYEQYF. For the CDR3, the DNA is TGTGCCAGCAGCCAACCCAGACTTTGTCAGGACAGCGCCTACGAGCAGTACTTC. The V and J genes are TRBV7-2 and TRBJ2-7; tentatively, D is TRBD1 (6 bases). The CDR3 has 18 residues. The germline gives CDR1 SGHTA, CDR2 FQGNSA. V lost 5 bases and J 2 bases, leaving 25 bases between the germline ends.

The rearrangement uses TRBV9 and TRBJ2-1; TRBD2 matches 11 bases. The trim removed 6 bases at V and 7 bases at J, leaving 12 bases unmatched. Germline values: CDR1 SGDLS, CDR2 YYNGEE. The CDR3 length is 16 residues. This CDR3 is CASTCPIAGGPNEQFF. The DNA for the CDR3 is TGTGCCAGCACCTGTCCCATAGCGGGGGGGCCTAATGAGCAGTTCTTC.

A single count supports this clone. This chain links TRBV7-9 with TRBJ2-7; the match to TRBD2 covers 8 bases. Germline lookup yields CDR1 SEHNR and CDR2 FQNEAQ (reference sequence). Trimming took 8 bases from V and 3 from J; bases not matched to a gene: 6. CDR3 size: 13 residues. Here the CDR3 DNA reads TGTGCCAGCGGCAGCGGGGGCAGCTACGAGCAGTACTTC. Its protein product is CASGSGGSYEQYF.

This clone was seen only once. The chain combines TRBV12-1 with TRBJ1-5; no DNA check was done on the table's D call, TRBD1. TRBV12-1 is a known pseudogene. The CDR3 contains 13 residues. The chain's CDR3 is CAPAQGPTQPQHF. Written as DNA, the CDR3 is TGTGCCCCAGCGCAGGGTCCGACTCAGCCCCAGCATTTT.

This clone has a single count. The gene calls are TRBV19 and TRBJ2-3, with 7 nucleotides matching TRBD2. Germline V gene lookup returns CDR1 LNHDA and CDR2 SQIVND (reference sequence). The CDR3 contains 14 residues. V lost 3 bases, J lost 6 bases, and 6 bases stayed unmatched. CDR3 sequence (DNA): TGTGCCAGTAGTATGAGAGTGCGGGGGGATACGCAGTATTTT. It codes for CASSMRVRGDTQYF. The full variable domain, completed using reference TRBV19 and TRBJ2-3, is DGGITQSPKYLFRKEGQNVTLSCEQNLNHDAMYWYRQDPGQGLRLIYYSQIVNDFQKGDIAEGYSVSREKKESFPLTVTSAQKNPTAFYLCASSMRVRGDTQYFGPGTRLTVL.

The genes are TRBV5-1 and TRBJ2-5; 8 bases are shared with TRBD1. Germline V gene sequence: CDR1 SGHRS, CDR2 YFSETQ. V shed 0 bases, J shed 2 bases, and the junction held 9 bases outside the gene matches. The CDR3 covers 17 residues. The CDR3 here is CASSLGLTDRGQETQYF. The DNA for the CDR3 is TGCGCCAGCAGCTTGGGTTTAACCGACAGGGGACAAGAGACCCAGTACTTC.

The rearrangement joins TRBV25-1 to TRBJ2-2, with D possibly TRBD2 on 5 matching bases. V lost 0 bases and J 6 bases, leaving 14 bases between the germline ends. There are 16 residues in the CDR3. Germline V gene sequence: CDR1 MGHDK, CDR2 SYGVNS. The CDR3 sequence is CASSEYPSGMSGELFF. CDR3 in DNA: TGTGCCAGCAGTGAATATCCCTCCGGGATGTCCGGGGAGCTGTTTTTT.

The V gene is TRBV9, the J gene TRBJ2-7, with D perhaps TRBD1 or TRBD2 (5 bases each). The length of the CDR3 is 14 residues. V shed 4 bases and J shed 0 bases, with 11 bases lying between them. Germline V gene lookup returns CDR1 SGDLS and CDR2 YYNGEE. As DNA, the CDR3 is TGTGCCAGCAGCCCCGGGGCCCTCTCCTACGAGCAGTACTTC. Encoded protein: CASSPGALSYEQYF.

CDR3 bases: TGTGCCAGCTCCTCCCTGGCACCGGGGGCTGGGAGCAATCAGCCCCAGCATTTT. Translation: CASSSLAPGAGSNQPQHF. The rearrangement links TRBV18 to TRBJ1-5; TRBD1 might be the D (6 bases). This CDR3 is built from 18 residues. Looked up from germline, CDR1 is KGHSH and CDR2 is LQKENI. V lost 6 bases and J 1 base, leaving 22 bases between the germline ends.

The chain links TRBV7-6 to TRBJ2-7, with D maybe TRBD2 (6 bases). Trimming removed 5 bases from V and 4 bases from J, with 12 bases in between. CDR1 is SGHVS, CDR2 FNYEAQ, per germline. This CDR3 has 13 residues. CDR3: CASSHGRDYEQYF. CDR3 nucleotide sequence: TGTGCCAGCAGCCACGGGCGGGATTACGAGCAGTACTTC.

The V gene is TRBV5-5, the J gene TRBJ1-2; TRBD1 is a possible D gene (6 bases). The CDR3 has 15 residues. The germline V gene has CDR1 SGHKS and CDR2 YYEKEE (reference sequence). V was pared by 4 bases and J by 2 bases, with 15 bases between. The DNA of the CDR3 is TGTGCCAGCAGCAGAGAGACAGGAGTAAACTATGGCTACACCTTC. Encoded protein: CASSRETGVNYGYTF.

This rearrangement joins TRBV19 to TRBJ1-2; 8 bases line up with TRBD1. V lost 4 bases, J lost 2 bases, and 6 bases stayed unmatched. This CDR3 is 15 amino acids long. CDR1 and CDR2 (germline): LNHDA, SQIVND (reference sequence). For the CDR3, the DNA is TGTGCCAGTAGTACTTCGGGACAGGCGAACTATGGCTACACCTTC. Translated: CASSTSGQANYGYTF.

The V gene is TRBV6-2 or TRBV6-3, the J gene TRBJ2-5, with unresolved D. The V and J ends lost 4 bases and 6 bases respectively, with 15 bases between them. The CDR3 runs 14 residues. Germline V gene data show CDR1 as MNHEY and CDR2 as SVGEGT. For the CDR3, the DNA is TGTGCCAGCAGTTTTACTACCTCTCGGCAGACCCAGTACTTC. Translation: CASSFTTSRQTQYF.

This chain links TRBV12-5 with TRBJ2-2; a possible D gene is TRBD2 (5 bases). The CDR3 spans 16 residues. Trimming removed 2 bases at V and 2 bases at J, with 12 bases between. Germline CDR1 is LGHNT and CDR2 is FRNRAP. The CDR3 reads CASGLLLRGNTGELFF. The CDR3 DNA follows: TGTGCTAGTGGTTTGTTATTACGGGGTAACACCGGGGAGCTGTTTTTT.

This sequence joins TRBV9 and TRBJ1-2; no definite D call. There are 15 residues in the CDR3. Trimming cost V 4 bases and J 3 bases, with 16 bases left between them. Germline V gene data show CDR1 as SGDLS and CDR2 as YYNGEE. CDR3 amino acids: CASSLGGNGDYGYTF. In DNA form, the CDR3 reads TGTGCCAGCAGCTTGGGAGGGAACGGCGACTATGGCTACACCTTC.

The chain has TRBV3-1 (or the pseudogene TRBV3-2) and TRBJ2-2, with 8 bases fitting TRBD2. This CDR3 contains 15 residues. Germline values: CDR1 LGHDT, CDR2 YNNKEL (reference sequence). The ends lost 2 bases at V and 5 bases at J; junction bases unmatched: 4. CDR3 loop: CASSQIGRGTGELFF. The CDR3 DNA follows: TGTGCCAGCAGCCAAATCGGGAGGGGGACCGGGGAGCTGTTTTTT.

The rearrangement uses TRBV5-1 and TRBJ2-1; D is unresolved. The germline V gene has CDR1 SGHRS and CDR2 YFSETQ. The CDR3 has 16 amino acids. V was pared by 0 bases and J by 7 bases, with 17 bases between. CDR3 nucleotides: TGCGCCAGCAGCTTGGTTCCGGGTGTGGGCCTAAATGAGCAGTTCTTC. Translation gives CASSLVPGVGLNEQFF.

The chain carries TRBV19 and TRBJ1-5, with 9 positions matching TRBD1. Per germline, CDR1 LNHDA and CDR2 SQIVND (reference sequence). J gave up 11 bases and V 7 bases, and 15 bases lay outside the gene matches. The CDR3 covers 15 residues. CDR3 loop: CASTLGGTGWEAQHF. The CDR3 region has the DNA TGTGCCAGTACCCTGGGGGGGACAGGGTGGGAGGCCCAGCATTTT.

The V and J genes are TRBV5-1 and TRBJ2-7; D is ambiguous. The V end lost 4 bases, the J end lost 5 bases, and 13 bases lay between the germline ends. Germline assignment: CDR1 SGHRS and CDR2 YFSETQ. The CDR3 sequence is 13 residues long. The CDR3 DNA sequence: TGCGCCAGCAGCCAGCCACCCAAGGACGAGCAGTACTTC. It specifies CASSQPPKDEQYF.